The 30 T cell receptor beta chains listed next were all sequenced from one sample in a study of blood T cell repertoires in COVID-19. This table comes from immunoSEQ multiplex PCR, and its TCRdb copy is limited to in-frame clones, with some not included. The sample consists of more than 200,000 clones, roughly 85% of them appearing once. The specimen sequenced was peripheral blood. Receptor source: a woman between 65 and 79 years old with active or convalescent COVID-19.

The chain is built from TRBV3-1 (or the pseudogene TRBV3-2) and TRBJ1-1; unclear D gene. CDR3 length equals 14 residues. Trimming removed 1 base at V and 5 bases at J, with 11 bases between. Per the germline V gene, CDR1 is LGHDT and CDR2 is YNNKEL (reference sequence). The CDR3 here is CASSQGGVWTEAFF. In DNA, the CDR3 is TGTGCCAGCAGCCAAGGCGGGGTTTGGACTGAAGCTTTCTTT.

J is TRBJ1-1 and V is TRBV10-3; D is unresolved. The ends were cut back, 0 bases at V and 0 bases at J, with 8 bases in the middle. There are 15 residues in the CDR3. CDR1 and CDR2 (germline): ENHRY, SYGVKD. The CDR3 sequence: CAISESGVMNTEAFF. The DNA for the CDR3 is TGTGCCATCAGTGAGTCGGGCGTCATGAACACTGAAGCTTTCTTT.

The rearrangement uses TRBV7-2 and TRBJ1-2; D not certain. CDR1 SGHTA and CDR2 FQGNSA come from the germline V gene. The V end lost 1 base, the J end lost 6 bases, and 12 bases lay between the germline ends. The CDR3 has 14 residues. The DNA of the CDR3 is TGTGCCAGCAGCTTAGTTCCCGGAGACCATGGCTACACCTTC. It specifies CASSLVPGDHGYTF. The variable domain in full, with the rest retrieved from reference TRBV7-2 and TRBJ1-2, is GAGVSQSPSNKVTEKGKDVELRCDPISGHTALYWYRQSLGQGLEFLIYFQGNSAPDKSGLPSDRFSAERTGGSVSTLTIQRTQQEDSAVYLCASSLVPGDHGYTFGSGTRLTVV.

This chain connects TRBV3-1 (or the pseudogene TRBV3-2) to TRBJ1-5; D possibly corresponds to TRBD1 (6 bases). With 4 bases removed from V and 9 bases from J, the gap between germline ends came to 13 bases. This CDR3 is 13 amino acids long. Germline V gene data show CDR1 as LGHDT and CDR2 as YNNKEL (reference sequence). CDR3 nucleotide sequence: TGTGCCAGCAGCCTCGGGGGGCGGGGGCCCCAGCATTTT. It encodes CASSLGGRGPQHF.

The CDR3 DNA sequence: TGCGCCAGCAGCCTGGGACAGGATGGAGATACGCAGTATTTT. It codes for CASSLGQDGDTQYF. J is TRBJ2-3 and V is TRBV5-1; 8 bases are shared with TRBD1. Trimming cost V 4 bases and J 5 bases; bases outside gene matches: 6. This CDR3 has 14 amino acids. From germline, CDR1 is SGHRS and CDR2 YFSETQ.

The rearrangement uses TRBV7-2 and TRBJ2-2, with a tentative D call TRBD2 (5 bases). The CDR3 is made up of 15 amino acids. From germline, CDR1 is SGHTA and CDR2 FQGNSA. V was cut by 5 bases and J by 4 bases, with 14 bases left in between. This chain's CDR3 is CASSAKRLATGELFF. Written as DNA, the CDR3 is TGTGCCAGCAGCGCTAAGCGGTTGGCCACCGGGGAGCTGTTTTTT.

V and J are TRBV6-5 and TRBJ2-2, with 9 bases lining up with TRBD1. V lost 7 bases to trimming and J lost 4 bases; unmatched junction nucleotides: 7. CDR1 and CDR2 (germline): MNHEY, SVGAGI. The CDR3 is 15 amino acids. In nucleotides, the CDR3 is TGTGCCAGCATCCGCAACAGGGGGCTCACCGGGGAGCTGTTTTTT. It yields the protein CASIRNRGLTGELFF.

The chain links TRBV18 to TRBJ1-2, with D possibly being TRBD1 (6 bases). CDR1 is KGHSH and CDR2 is LQKENI in the germline V gene. CDR3 length: 15 amino acids. V lost 5 bases and J lost 3, with 16 bases in between. The CDR3 reads CASSASRGMDYGYTF. CDR3 in DNA: TGTGCCAGCTCAGCCTCCAGGGGTATGGACTATGGCTACACCTTC.

This clone was picked up a small number of times. The rearrangement links TRBV7-2 to TRBJ2-7, with 8 bases identical to TRBD1. V was pared by 5 bases and J by 6 bases, with 6 bases of the junction left unmatched. This CDR3 has 13 amino acids. Germline V CDR1 and CDR2: SGHTA, FQGNSA. CDR3 amino acids: CASSPGTGGEQYF. CDR3 DNA: TGTGCCAGCAGCCCCGGGACAGGTGGCGAGCAGTACTTC.

This clone was counted many times. V and J are TRBV27 and TRBJ1-3; D ambiguous. This CDR3 spans 16 amino acids. The V and J ends lost 5 bases and 1 base respectively, with 15 bases between them. Germline values: CDR1 MNHEY, CDR2 SMNVEV (reference sequence). The CDR3 region is CASSPDEARSGNTIYF. As DNA, the CDR3 is TGTGCCAGCAGTCCCGATGAGGCCAGATCTGGAAACACCATATATTTT.

The chain employs TRBV28 and TRBJ2-1, with D perhaps TRBD1 (6 bases). V was shortened by 8 bases and J by 6 bases, with 17 bases between the two germline ends. This CDR3 is built from 14 residues. Germline-derived CDR1 and CDR2 are MDHEN and SYDVKM. In DNA, the CDR3 is TGTGCCAGCCTCCCGGGACACCGCCTCAATGAGCAGTTCTTC. Translated, it gives CASLPGHRLNEQFF.

The chain is built from TRBV29-1 and TRBJ2-5; 8 nucleotides line up with TRBD1. J lost 4 bases, V lost 4 bases, and 2 bases had no gene match. The CDR3 covers 12 residues. Germline CDR1 and CDR2: SQVTM and ANQGSEA. Here the CDR3 reads CSVAGGGETQYF. The CDR3 nucleotides are TGCAGCGTTGCAGGGGGCGGAGAGACCCAGTACTTC. Full variable domain (remainder filled in from reference TRBV29-1 and TRBJ2-5): SAVISQKPSRDICQRGTSLTIQCQVDSQVTMMFWYRQQPGQSLTLIATANQGSEATYESGFVIDKFPISRPNLTFSTLTVSNMSPEDSSIYLCSVAGGGETQYFGPGTRLLVL.

The V gene is TRBV2, the J gene TRBJ2-7; 9 positions match TRBD1. The CDR3 has 17 amino acids. Germline values: CDR1 SNHLY, CDR2 FYNNEI. J was trimmed by 3 bases and V by 7 bases; bases with no gene match: 16. CDR3: CASTPGTGFARNYEQYF. CDR3 bases: TGTGCCAGCACTCCCGGGACAGGGTTTGCCCGGAACTACGAGCAGTACTTC.

The chain uses TRBV18 and TRBJ1-2, with TRBD1 as a possible D gene (6 bases). CDR1 and CDR2 from the germline V gene are KGHSH and LQKENI. This CDR3 has 13 amino acids. Trimming pared 3 bases from V and 4 bases from J, leaving 9 bases between. This CDR3 reads CASSPTGPYGYTF. CDR3 nucleotides: TGTGCCAGCTCACCCACAGGGCCCTATGGCTACACCTTC.

V usage is TRBV11-2 and J usage is TRBJ1-6, with D perhaps matching TRBD1 (5 bases). From germline, CDR1 is SGHAT and CDR2 FQNNGV. This CDR3 has 15 amino acids. The ends were cut back, 4 bases at V and 10 bases at J, with 17 bases in the middle. The CDR3 nucleotides are TGTGCCAGCAGCTCGTCAGGGTCGCAGATCTCACCCCTCCACTTT. Its translation: CASSSSGSQISPLHF. The whole variable domain, filled in from reference TRBV11-2 and TRBJ1-6, reads EAGVAQSPRYKIIEKRQSVAFWCNPISGHATLYWYQQILGQGPKLLIQFQNNGVVDDSQLPKDRFSAERLKGVDSTLKIQPAKLEDSAVYLCASSSSGSQISPLHFGNGTRLTVT.

The chain couples TRBV7-6 to TRBJ1-1; no clear D. There are 13 residues in the CDR3. The ends were cut back, 4 bases at V and 3 bases at J, with 9 bases in the middle. Germline V gene lookup returns CDR1 SGHVS and CDR2 FNYEAQ. The CDR3 here is CASSSGIYTEAFF. In DNA, the CDR3 is TGTGCCAGCAGCTCGGGGATCTACACTGAAGCTTTCTTT.

This chain joins TRBV9 and TRBJ2-3, with no clear D. Germline V gives CDR1 SGDLS, CDR2 YYNGEE. V was pared by 3 bases and J by 2 bases, with 19 bases between. The CDR3 covers 17 residues. The CDR3: CASSGQKGGWVTDTQYF. CDR3 DNA: TGTGCCAGCAGCGGACAAAAAGGTGGGTGGGTCACAGATACGCAGTATTTT.

This rearrangement joins TRBV7-9 to TRBJ2-1, with D perhaps TRBD2 (6 bases). V lost 5 bases to trimming and J lost 9 bases, with 20 bases between them. This CDR3 is 15 amino acids long. Germline CDR1 reads SEHNR; CDR2 reads FQNEAQ (reference sequence). The CDR3 DNA reads as TGTGCCAGCAGCCCTCTGCGGACTATCGGCGGTGAGCAGTTCTTC. This gives the protein CASSPLRTIGGEQFF.

V gene TRBV7-9 combines with J gene TRBJ1-4, with no clear D. Trimming stripped 2 bases from V and 12 bases from J, with 13 bases between. Germline V gene lookup returns CDR1 SEHNR and CDR2 FQNEAQ (reference sequence). The CDR3 covers 13 residues. The CDR3 coding sequence is TGTGCCAGCAGCTTACAATCCTATGAGGAACTGTTTTTT. Translated, it gives CASSLQSYEELFF. Variable domain in full (rest from reference TRBV7-9 and TRBJ1-4): DTGVSQNPRHKITKRGQNVTFRCDPISEHNRLYWYRQTLGQGPEFLTYFQNEAQLEKSRLLSDRFSAERPKGSFSTLEIQRTEQGDSAMYLCASSLQSYEELFFGSGTQLSVL.

The chain has TRBV5-1 and TRBJ2-2; TRBD2 is a possible D gene (5 bases). V lost 0 bases and J lost 4, with 10 bases in between. The CDR3 length is 15 residues. Germline CDR1 and CDR2: SGHRS and YFSETQ. This CDR3 reads CASSLEVEVTGELFF. The DNA of the CDR3 is TGCGCCAGCAGCTTGGAAGTGGAGGTCACCGGGGAGCTGTTTTTT. The whole variable domain, filled in from reference TRBV5-1 and TRBJ2-2, reads KAGVTQTPRYLIKTRGQQVTLSCSPISGHRSVSWYQQTPGQGLQFLFEYFSETQRNKGNFPGRFSGRQFSNSRSEMNVSTLELGDSALYLCASSLEVEVTGELFFGEGSRLTVL.

The chain uses TRBV4-2 and TRBJ2-2, with 9 bases aligning to TRBD2. Germline V gives CDR1 LGHNA, CDR2 YNFKEQ. V gave up 3 bases and J gave up 8 bases; unmatched junction bases: 7. The CDR3 covers 15 residues. Written as DNA, the CDR3 is TGTGCCAGCAGCCACAGCGGGAGGCGTAGGGGGGAGCTGTTTTTT. Translating it yields CASSHSGRRRGELFF.

The chain carries TRBV5-1 and TRBJ1-2; D is ambiguous. Trimming cost V 0 bases and J 7 bases, with 7 bases left between them. Germline lookup yields CDR1 SGHRS and CDR2 YFSETQ. This CDR3 spans 12 amino acids. The DNA for the CDR3 is TGCGCCAGCAGCTTGGTCGAGGGTGGCTACACCTTC. Its protein is CASSLVEGGYTF.

This chain's CDR3 is CASAGISGNTIYF. DNA for the CDR3: TGTGCCAGCGCGGGGATCTCTGGAAACACCATATATTTT. The V call is TRBV19, the J call TRBJ1-3; no definite D call. Germline V lookup: CDR1 LNHDA, CDR2 SQIVND (reference sequence). The V end was cut by 9 bases, the J end by 0 bases, with 9 bases between. This CDR3 contains 13 residues. Complete variable domain (other parts from reference TRBV19 and TRBJ1-3): DGGITQSPKYLFRKEGQNVTLSCEQNLNHDAMYWYRQDPGQGLRLIYYSQIVNDFQKGDIAEGYSVSREKKESFPLTVTSAQKNPTAFYLCASAGISGNTIYFGEGSWLTVV.

This sequence joins TRBV2 and TRBJ1-6; 10 positions match TRBD1. The V gene end was trimmed by 4 bases and the J gene end by 8 bases; junction bases not matched to a gene: 2. The CDR3 length is 14 residues. Germline V gene data show CDR1 as SNHLY and CDR2 as FYNNEI. In DNA, the CDR3 is TGTGCCAGCAGTGGCGGGACAGGGGATTCACCCCTCCACTTT. Its translation is CASSGGTGDSPLHF.

The CDR3 nucleotides read TGTGCCAGCACGGTGCCTCAGGGAGGCGAGCAGTACTTC. Amino acid sequence: CASTVPQGGEQYF. The chain recombines TRBV6-5 with TRBJ2-7; D is perhaps TRBD2 (6 bases). V was shortened by 7 bases and J by 6 bases, with 16 bases between the two germline ends. There are 13 residues in the CDR3. Germline CDR1 MNHEY, CDR2 SVGAGI.

By share of the sample, this clone is large. The chain links TRBV4-1 to TRBJ1-5, with D maybe TRBD1 (5 bases). Trimming removed 6 bases from V and 0 bases from J, with 12 bases in between. Germline V gives CDR1 MGHRA, CDR2 YSYEKL. This CDR3 has 15 residues. The CDR3 spells CASSETAISNQPQHF. The CDR3 nucleotides read TGCGCCAGCAGTGAGACAGCAATTAGCAATCAGCCCCAGCATTTT.

The chain couples TRBV7-9 to TRBJ1-1, with D unresolved. This CDR3 has 13 residues. Looked up from germline, CDR1 is SEHNR and CDR2 is FQNEAQ (reference sequence). Trimming cost V 2 bases and J 2 bases, with 6 bases left between them. Here the CDR3 reads CASSLQENTEAFF. The CDR3 DNA sequence: TGTGCCAGCAGCTTACAGGAAAACACTGAAGCTTTCTTT. Filled out from reference TRBV7-9 and TRBJ1-1, the complete variable domain reads DTGVSQNPRHKITKRGQNVTFRCDPISEHNRLYWYRQTLGQGPEFLTYFQNEAQLEKSRLLSDRFSAERPKGSFSTLEIQRTEQGDSAMYLCASSLQENTEAFFGQGTRLTVV.

This chain links TRBV11-2 with TRBJ2-4, with D perhaps TRBD2 (5 bases). This CDR3 contains 17 residues. Germline V CDR1 and CDR2: SGHAT, FQNNGV. Trimming pared 6 bases from V and 0 bases from J, leaving 18 bases between. The CDR3: CASRPSRRGLAKNIQYF. The CDR3, as DNA: TGTGCCAGCAGACCGTCTCGGCGAGGGTTAGCCAAAAACATTCAGTACTTC.

The genes are TRBV5-1 and TRBJ1-5, with a weak D call TRBD1 (5 bases). The CDR3 contains 13 residues. Trimming cost V 5 bases and J 8 bases, with 14 bases left between them. Germline V gives CDR1 SGHRS, CDR2 YFSETQ. DNA of the CDR3: TGCGCCAGCAGGAAGGGACTTGGGGAGCCCCAGCATTTT. Residues: CASRKGLGEPQHF.

This chain connects TRBV5-1 to TRBJ2-1; possibly TRBD1 for D (5 bases). Germline loops: CDR1 SGHRS, CDR2 YFSETQ. With 4 bases removed from V and 8 bases from J, the gap between germline ends came to 16 bases. The CDR3 contains 14 residues. CDR3 protein: CASSPQPGIDEQFF. CDR3 in DNA: TGCGCCAGCAGCCCACAGCCAGGGATCGATGAGCAGTTCTTC.